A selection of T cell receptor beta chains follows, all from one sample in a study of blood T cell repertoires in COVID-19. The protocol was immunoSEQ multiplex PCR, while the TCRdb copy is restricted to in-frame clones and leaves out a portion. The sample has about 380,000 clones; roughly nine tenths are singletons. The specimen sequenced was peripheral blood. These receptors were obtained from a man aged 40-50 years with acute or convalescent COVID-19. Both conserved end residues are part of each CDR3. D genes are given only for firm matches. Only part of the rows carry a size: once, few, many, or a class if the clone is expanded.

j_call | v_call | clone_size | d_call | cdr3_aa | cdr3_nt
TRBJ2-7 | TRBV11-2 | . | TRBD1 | CASSWVRGSSYEQYF | TGTGCCAGCAGCTGGGTCAGGGGGTCTTCCTACGAGCAGTACTTC
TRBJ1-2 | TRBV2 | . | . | CASSESVNYGYTF | TGTGCCAGCAGTGAATCCGTTAACTATGGCTACACCTTC
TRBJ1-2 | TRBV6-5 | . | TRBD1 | CASSQGQESGYTF | TGTGCCAGCAGTCAGGGACAGGAAAGTGGCTACACCTTC
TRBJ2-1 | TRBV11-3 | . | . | CASSLEGPAVSSYNEQFF | TGTGCCAGCAGCTTAGAAGGACCAGCGGTTTCCTCCTACAATGAGCAGTTCTTC
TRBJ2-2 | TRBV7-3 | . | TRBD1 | CASSSTGGSSTGELFF | TGTGCCAGCAGCTCAACAGGGGGCTCTAGTACCGGGGAGCTGTTTTTT
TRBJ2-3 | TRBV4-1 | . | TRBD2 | CASSQLGTSVDTQYF | TGCGCCAGCAGCCAATTGGGGACTAGCGTAGATACGCAGTATTTT
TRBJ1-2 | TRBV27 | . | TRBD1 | CASSFSRGDRGYTF | TGTGCCAGCAGTTTCTCCCGGGGGGACAGGGGCTACACCTTC
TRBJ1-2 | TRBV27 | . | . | CASVTRANYGYTF | TGTGCCAGCGTAACGAGAGCTAACTATGGCTACACCTTC
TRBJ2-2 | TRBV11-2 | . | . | CASTLGGELFF | TGTGCCAGCACCCTCGGCGGGGAGCTGTTTTTT
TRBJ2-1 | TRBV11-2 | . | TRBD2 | CASSLRTSGVQQFF | TGTGCCAGCAGCCTACGGACTAGCGGAGTCCAGCAGTTCTTC
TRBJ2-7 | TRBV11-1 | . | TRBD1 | CASSLARGLDYEQYF | TGTGCCAGCAGCTTAGCGAGGGGGCTGGACTACGAGCAGTACTTC
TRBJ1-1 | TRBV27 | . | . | CASSWLGARTEAFF | TGTGCCAGCAGTTGGTTGGGGGCGCGGACTGAAGCTTTCTTT
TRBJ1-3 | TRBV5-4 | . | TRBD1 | CASSFRVGTGYSGNTIYF | TGTGCCAGCAGCTTTAGGGTGGGGACAGGGTATTCTGGAAACACCATATATTTT
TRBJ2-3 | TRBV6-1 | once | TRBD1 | CASSEPGQGNTDTQYF | TGTGCCAGCAGTGAGCCGGGACAGGGAAACACAGATACGCAGTATTTT
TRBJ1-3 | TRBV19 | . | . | CASGFSGNTIYF | TGTGCCAGTGGCTTCTCTGGAAACACCATATATTTT
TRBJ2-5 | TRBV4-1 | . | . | CASSQAMSETQYF | TGCGCCAGCAGCCAAGCCATGTCAGAGACCCAGTACTTC
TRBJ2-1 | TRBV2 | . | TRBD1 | CASSTGTDYNEQFF | TGTGCCAGCAGCACCGGGACAGACTACAATGAGCAGTTCTTC
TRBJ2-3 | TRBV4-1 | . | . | CASSQVGAGTDTQYF | TGCGCCAGCAGCCAAGTGGGAGCCGGCACAGATACGCAGTATTTT
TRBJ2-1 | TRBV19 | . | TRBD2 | CASSELAGGGEQFF | TGTGCCAGTAGTGAGTTAGCGGGAGGCGGGGAGCAGTTCTTC
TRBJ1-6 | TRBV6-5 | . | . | CASSYEQVNSPLHF | TGTGCCAGCAGTTACGAACAGGTTAATTCACCCCTCCACTTT
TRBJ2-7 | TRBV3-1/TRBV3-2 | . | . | CASSQVRQIYEQYF | TGTGCCAGCAGCCAAGTGAGGCAAATCTACGAGCAGTACTTC
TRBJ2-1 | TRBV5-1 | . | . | CASRAESYNEQFF | TGCGCCAGCAGGGCGGAGTCCTACAATGAGCAGTTCTTC
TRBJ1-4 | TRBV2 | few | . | CASSEGAREKLFF | TGTGCCAGCAGTGAAGGGGCCAGGGAAAAACTGTTTTTT
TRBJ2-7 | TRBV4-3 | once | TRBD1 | CASSQDRQGGIAYEQYF | TGCGCCAGCAGCCAAGACCGACAGGGGGGGATCGCCTACGAGCAGTACTTC
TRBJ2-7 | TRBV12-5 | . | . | CASGLVQMQYF | TGTGCTAGTGGTTTGGTACAGATGCAGTACTTC
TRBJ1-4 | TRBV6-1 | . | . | CASSEYDGASEKLFF | TGTGCCAGCAGTGAATACGACGGAGCTTCGGAAAAACTGTTTTTT
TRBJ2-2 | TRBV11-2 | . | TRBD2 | CASSPNPSGNGGELFF | TGTGCCAGCAGCCCAAACCCTAGCGGGAATGGCGGGGAGCTGTTTTTT
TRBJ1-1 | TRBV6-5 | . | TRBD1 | CASSYSRQGNTEAFF | TGTGCCAGCAGTTACTCCCGACAGGGTAACACTGAAGCTTTCTTT
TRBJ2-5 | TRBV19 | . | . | CASSIVKGVETQYF | TGTGCCAGTAGTATAGTCAAGGGGGTGGAGACCCAGTACTTC
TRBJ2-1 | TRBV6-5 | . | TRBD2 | CATRLAAFNEQFF | TGTGCCACCCGACTAGCGGCCTTCAATGAGCAGTTCTTC
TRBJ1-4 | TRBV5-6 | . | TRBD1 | CASSLLIEGAQANEKLFF | TGTGCCAGCAGCTTGTTAATCGAGGGGGCTCAGGCTAATGAAAAACTGTTTTTT
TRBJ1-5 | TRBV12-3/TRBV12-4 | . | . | CASSLGPQPQHF | TGTGCCAGCAGTTTAGGCCCACAACCCCAGCATTTT
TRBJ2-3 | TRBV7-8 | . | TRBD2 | CASSSGTSGGRSDTQYF | TGTGCCAGCAGCTCCGGGACTAGCGGGGGAAGGTCAGATACGCAGTATTTT
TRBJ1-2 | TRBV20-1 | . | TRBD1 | CSASPPGQNYGYTF | TGCAGTGCTAGTCCTCCGGGACAGAACTATGGCTACACCTTC
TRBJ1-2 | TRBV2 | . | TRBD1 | CAGKTGPNYGYTF | TGTGCCGGAAAGACAGGGCCGAACTATGGCTACACCTTC
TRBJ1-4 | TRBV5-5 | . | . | CASSLGRQQNEKLFF | TGTGCCAGCAGCTTGGGCCGACAGCAAAATGAAAAACTGTTTTTT
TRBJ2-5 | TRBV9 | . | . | CASSVGSVYQETQYF | TGTGCCAGCAGCGTAGGTAGCGTGTACCAAGAGACCCAGTACTTC
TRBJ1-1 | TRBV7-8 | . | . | CASSSKDSMNTEAFF | TGTGCCAGCAGCTCCAAGGACAGCATGAACACTGAAGCTTTCTTT
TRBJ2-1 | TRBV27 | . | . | CASSMGAGNEQFF | TGTGCCAGCAGTATGGGGGCCGGCAATGAGCAGTTCTTC
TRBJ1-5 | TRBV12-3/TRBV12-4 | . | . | CASSSLGNQPQHF | TGTGCCAGCAGCTCCCTAGGCAATCAGCCCCAGCATTTT
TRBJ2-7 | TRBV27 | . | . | CASSFRDSYYEQYF | TGTGCCAGCAGTTTCCGGGACTCATACTACGAGCAGTACTTC
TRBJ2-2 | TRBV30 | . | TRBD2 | CARGTIGVTGELFF | TGTGCCCGAGGGACTATCGGCGTCACCGGGGAGCTGTTTTTT
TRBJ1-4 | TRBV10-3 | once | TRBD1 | CAISEPGQAGREKLFF | TGTGCCATCAGTGAGCCAGGACAGGCCGGAAGGGAAAAACTGTTTTTT
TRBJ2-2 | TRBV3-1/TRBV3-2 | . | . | CASSQLVAAGELFF | TGTGCCAGCAGCCAACTAGTTGCGGCCGGGGAGCTGTTTTTT
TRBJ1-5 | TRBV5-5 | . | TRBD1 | CASSLTGEGGNQPQHF | TGTGCCAGCAGCTTGACAGGGGAAGGAGGCAATCAGCCCCAGCATTTT
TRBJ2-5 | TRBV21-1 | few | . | CASSNSALRAQYF | TGTGCCAGCAGCAATTCCGCGTTGAGGGCCCAGTACTTC
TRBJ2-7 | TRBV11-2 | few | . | CASSTGWYEQYF | TGTGCCAGCAGTACAGGGTGGTACGAGCAGTACTTC
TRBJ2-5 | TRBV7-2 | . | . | CASSSFTRQETQYF | TGTGCCAGCAGCTCCTTTACCAGACAAGAGACCCAGTACTTC
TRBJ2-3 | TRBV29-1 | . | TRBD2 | CSVDWGGDTQYF | TGCAGCGTTGATTGGGGGGGAGATACGCAGTATTTT
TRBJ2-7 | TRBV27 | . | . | CASSLGGNRYEQYF | TGTGCCAGCAGTTTAGGGGGGAACCGCTACGAGCAGTACTTC
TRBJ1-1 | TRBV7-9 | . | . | CASSLLARNTEAFF | TGTGCCAGCAGCTTACTAGCTAGGAACACTGAAGCTTTCTTT
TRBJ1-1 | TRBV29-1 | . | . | CSVVPGGSDTEAFF | TGCAGCGTTGTCCCCGGCGGATCAGACACTGAAGCTTTCTTT
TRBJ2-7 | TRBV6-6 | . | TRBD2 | CASSYKSGRCSDEQYF | TGTGCCAGCAGTTACAAAAGCGGGAGGTGCTCGGACGAGCAGTACTTC
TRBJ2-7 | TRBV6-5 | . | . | CASSPQGGGYEQYF | TGTGCCAGCAGTCCCCAGGGAGGAGGCTACGAGCAGTACTTC
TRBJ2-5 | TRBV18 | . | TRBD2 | CASSTLRLAGGRETQYF | TGTGCCAGCTCTACTCTCAGACTAGCGGGGGGAAGAGAGACCCAGTACTTC